This T cell receptor beta chain was retrieved from a study of blood T cell repertoires in COVID-19. Study summary: COVID-19 samples collected from the United States, Italy and Spain covered acute and convalescent phases. From T cells, B-cell-depleted T cells, or PBMCs came the material, which was cDNA or gDNA.

As handled by the study authors: Reference gene primer amplification in the assay estimated nucleated cell counts. Clones were sequenced by immunoSEQ multiplex PCR, and TCRdb holds only the in-frame ones, with some missing. The V and J calls and clone size come from that table; D and trimming were worked out from the DNA. The sample consists of fewer than 200,000 clones, 75% to 80% of them appearing once. Sequencing input: peripheral blood. The source of this sequence is a woman between 65 and 79 years old with acute or convalescent COVID-19.

CDR3 amino acids: CASSLGRTEVYEQYF. The CDR3 nucleotides read TGTGCCAGCAGCTTAGGCCGGACGGAGGTCTACGAGCAGTACTTC. The J gene is TRBJ2-7, the V gene TRBV7-8; D is perhaps TRBD2 (5 bases). V was cut by 1 base and J by 3 bases, with 13 bases left in between. This CDR3 has 15 residues. CDR1 is SGHVS and CDR2 is FQNEAQ in the germline V gene.